Below, 2 T cell receptor beta chains from the same sample are listed, as sequenced in a study of blood T cells in healthy people across ages. A second PCR, run for roughly 7 to 12 cycles, used a sample-barcoded 5' primer plus a J-beta primer mix. TCRdb analysed the 5' RACE reads with MiXCR anew, one entry per CDR3 protein. The data contain over 950,000 distinct CDR3 sequences, roughly half of them singletons. Material for sequencing was blood. All receptors come from a woman in her sixties or seventies in good health.

This chain uses TRBV7-9 with TRBJ2-1; possibly TRBD1 for D (5 bases). V was cut by 7 bases and J by 3 bases, with 19 bases left in between. The CDR3 is 16 amino acids. Germline V gene data show CDR1 as SEHNR and CDR2 as FQNEAQ (reference sequence). CDR3 in amino acids: CASTLPLGVLYNEQFF. The CDR3 region has the DNA TGTGCCAGCACCCTCCCCTTAGGGGTTCTCTACAATGAGCAGTTCTTC.

The rearrangement joins TRBV28 to TRBJ2-3, with D tentatively TRBD1 (7 bases). V was trimmed by 3 bases and J by 8 bases, leaving 21 bases between them. CDR1 is MDHEN and CDR2 is SYDVKM in the germline V gene. CDR3 length equals 16 residues. This CDR3 is CASSFDREATGSTQYF. In nucleotides, the CDR3 is TGTGCCAGCAGTTTCGACAGGGAGGCGACAGGCAGTACGCAGTATTTT.